This entry is about one T cell receptor (beta chain). The antigen remains undetermined. TRB was amplified from roughly 250-500 ng of blood genomic DNA. The sample belongs to a study of T and B cells in COVID-19 patients. Study-level information: COVID-19 patients gave peripheral blood either during active infection or after recovery. The recovered cohort's median age was approximately 37 years, versus over 60 years in active infection. Of about 20 active-infection patients, roughly 18 carried comorbidities linked to unfavorable COVID-19 outcome.

Study results and caveats: Patients with COVID-19 reportedly showed strongly skewed T cell receptor beta variable and joining gene usage.

BIOMED2 TRB-A/B primer pools were used in multiplex TRB PCR. Each CDR3 protein gets one entry after TCRdb re-called the multiplex PCR reads with MiXCR. Of about 23,000 distinct CDR3 sequences listed, under 30% were seen once; the top ten hold around 2.8%. This clonotype originated in a human donor who had recovered from COVID-19. The sequencing input was blood.

This CDR3 is CASSSRGNSGNTIYF. The CDR3 DNA reads TGTGCCAGCAGTTCCCGGGGGAACTCTGGAAACACCATATATTTT. The V gene is TRBV6-6, the J gene TRBJ1-3, with D tentatively TRBD1 (5 bases). The CDR3 contains 15 residues. The V gene's germline CDR1 is MNHNY and CDR2 SVGAGI (reference sequence). Between the trimmed V and J ends, which lost 4 bases and 0 bases, there was a span of 10 bases.